The subject of this entry is one T cell receptor beta chain. The antigen it recognizes is unknown. No qualities accompany the bases; no much larger clone lies one base away. The immunoSEQ Assay, a bias-controlled multiplex PCR, was used to amplify TCRbeta CDR3 regions from genomic DNA. In the authors' own workflow: Nucleated cell counts per sample were estimated from amplification of reference gene primers within the assay. Sequence reads were collapsed and filtered to measure the absolute abundance of every unique TCRbeta CDR3 rearrangement. Productive Simpson clonality was computed per sample as the square root of Simpson's diversity index over productive rearrangements. TCRdb retrieved this table from immuneACCESS and kept in-frame rearrangements only. Not all clones are present; in checked studies, unresolved V genes account for under half, and no reason is known for the remainder. From that table come the V and J calls and clone size; the DNA was used to work out D and trimming. The sample data list roughly 77,000 clones, and about nine tenths of these were observed just once. The ten top clones hold roughly 6.8% of the sample.

The germline V gene gives CDR1 as SGDLS and CDR2 as YYNGEE. The germline V and J ends show losses of 4 bases and 2 bases respectively, and no gene match explains 14 bases of the junction. The CDR3 covers 17 residues, taking in both the cysteine and the phenylalanine. Only CDR3 DNA remains: 51 bases, in frame from the first base. The data are from a study of blood T cell repertoires in COVID-19 (dated by TCRdb to about 2020). A note on the overall study: Samples covering the acute and convalescent phases of COVID-19 were provided by collaborators in the United States, Italy and Spain. The prospective study material was composed of cDNA or gDNA derived from T cells, B-cell-depleted T cells, or PBMCs. The dataset comprised deeply sampled blood TCRbeta repertoires from subjects exposed to, actively infected with, or recovered from COVID-19. A freely available public database, intended as a resource for researchers studying the immune response to SARS-CoV-2, is where the repertoires were released. The samples were drawn from the first 160 participants of the ongoing ImmuneRACE study and from some 1,300 subjects provided by 6 global collaborators. Sample metadata almost always included a de-identified subject ID, COVID-19 status, age in years and sex. HLA class I and class II types, where available, came from metadata supplied by the sample provider rather than from assay-based typing.

The paper as a whole reports these results and caveats: Clinical and demographic metadata were provided uncurated, with the amount varying by source and participant.

Whole blood was collected in K2EDTA tubes by collaborating institutions according to the institutions' own protocols. For TCRbeta analysis, collaborator samples were shipped as frozen whole blood, as isolated PBMCs, or as DNA extracted from either sample type. The sequence came from an elderly woman with active COVID-19. The sequence joins TRBV9 to TRBJ1-2; TRBD1 lines up with 7 middle nucleotides. The sequenced material came from peripheral blood. The encoded CDR3 is CASSPSPRQGLNYGYTF. Here is the DNA: TGTGCCAGCAGCCCGTCCCCCCGACAGGGATTGAACTATGGCTACACCTTC.